The 10 T cell receptor beta chains presented below share a single source sample, sequenced in a study of somatic mutations in cytotoxic T cells in rheumatoid arthritis. The data were produced by immunoSEQ multiplex PCR, yet TCRdb's version contains in-frame clones alone and is incomplete. The data show about 19,000 clones, 85% seen once. Material: CD8+ T cells sorted from blood. These receptor sequences come from a woman between 35 and 50 years old with rheumatoid arthritis.

The CDR3 region has the DNA TGCGCCAGCAGCTTCGAGCGGACAGGGAGTGGAGCTTTCTTT. Translating gives CASSFERTGSGAFF. The V call is TRBV5-1, the J call TRBJ1-1, with 8 bases matching TRBD1. The CDR3 runs to 14 residues. Germline trimming cut 2 bases from V and 10 bases from J; bases unmatched to any gene: 10. Germline V gene sequence: CDR1 SGHRS, CDR2 YFSETQ.

The J gene is TRBJ2-7, the V gene TRBV30, with 7 bases fitting TRBD1. The CDR3 runs to 15 residues. V gave up 3 bases and J gave up 7 bases; unmatched junction bases: 15. CDR1 GTSNPN and CDR2 SVGIG come from the germline V gene (reference sequence). For the CDR3, the DNA is TGTGCCTGGAGGGATCAGGGACAGCCGGTGGTTGAGCAGTACTTC. Residues: CAWRDQGQPVVEQYF.

This clone is medium-sized (0.01 to 0.1%) within its sample. The gene calls are TRBV4-2 and TRBJ2-3, with 7 bases that match TRBD2. The germline V gene encodes CDR1 LGHNA and CDR2 YNFKEQ. J lost 1 base, V lost 0 bases, and 1 base had no gene match. The length of the CDR3 is 15 residues. The CDR3, as DNA: TGTGCCAGCAGCCAAGATCGGGGGGGCACAGATACGCAGTATTTT. Amino acid sequence: CASSQDRGGTDTQYF.

This clone showed up just a few times. This chain connects TRBV2 to TRBJ2-2; TRBD2 matches at 7 bases. CDR3 length: 16 residues. With V trimmed by 7 bases and J by 4 bases, 12 bases remained unmatched. CDR1 is SNHLY and CDR2 is FYNNEI in the germline V gene. The DNA of the CDR3 is TGTGCCAGCACGGACGGAGCGGGGAGGTCCACCGGGGAGCTGTTTTTT. As protein: CASTDGAGRSTGELFF.

This clone was observed once. V usage is TRBV5-6 and J usage is TRBJ2-7; 9 bases align to TRBD1. Germline values: CDR1 SGHDT, CDR2 YYEEEE. V dropped 3 bases and J dropped 3; count of bases not matched to a gene: 1. The CDR3 sequence is 13 residues long. CDR3 nucleotides: TGTGCCAGCAGCTGGGACAGGGTCTACGAGCAGTACTTC. Translated: CASSWDRVYEQYF.

V is TRBV5-1 and J is TRBJ2-1, with D possibly being TRBD2 (6 bases). Germline V CDR1 and CDR2: SGHRS, YFSETQ. The length of the CDR3 is 14 residues. The V and J ends lost 1 base and 6 bases respectively, with 11 bases between them. The CDR3 protein is CASSLTSTFNEQFF. Here the CDR3 DNA reads TGCGCCAGCAGCTTGACTAGCACCTTCAATGAGCAGTTCTTC.

J is TRBJ2-7 and V is TRBV27; D perhaps matches TRBD2 (6 bases). The CDR3 is 15 amino acids. Trimming stripped 3 bases from V and 0 bases from J, with 12 bases between. The germline V gene has CDR1 MNHEY and CDR2 SMNVEV (reference sequence). The CDR3 sequence is CASSLVPGVSYEQYF. For the CDR3, the DNA is TGTGCCAGCAGTTTGGTTCCGGGGGTCTCCTACGAGCAGTACTTC.

The chain is built from TRBV27 and TRBJ2-3; D is unclear. The CDR3 sequence is 13 residues long. V was cut by 4 bases and J by 0 bases, with 5 bases left in between. Germline-derived CDR1 and CDR2 are MNHEY and SMNVEV (reference sequence). CDR3 bases: TGTGCCAGCAGTTCCTATAGCACAGATACGCAGTATTTT. This sequence encodes CASSSYSTDTQYF.

The genes are TRBV15 and TRBJ1-2; no reliable D call. The CDR3 contains 14 residues. The germline V gene encodes CDR1 LNHNV and CDR2 YYDKDF (reference sequence). V was cut by 4 bases and J by 11 bases, with 20 bases left in between. CDR3 protein: CATSTGIGTRIYTF. Written as DNA, the CDR3 is TGTGCCACCAGCACTGGCATAGGTACGAGGATATACACCTTC.

This chain connects TRBV12-5 to TRBJ2-5; maybe TRBD2 (5 bases). The CDR3 is 13 residues long. Trimming stripped 5 bases from V and 1 base from J, with 8 bases between. Germline V gives CDR1 LGHNT, CDR2 FRNRAP. The CDR3: CASGPAGQETQYF. For the CDR3, the DNA is TGTGCTAGTGGTCCTGCGGGCCAAGAGACCCAGTACTTC. Complete variable domain (other parts from reference TRBV12-5 and TRBJ2-5): DARVTQTPRHKVTEMGQEVTMRCQPILGHNTVFWYRQTMMQGLELLAYFRNRAPLDDSGMPKDRFSAEMPDATLATLKIQPSEPRDSAVYFCASGPAGQETQYFGPGTRLLVL.